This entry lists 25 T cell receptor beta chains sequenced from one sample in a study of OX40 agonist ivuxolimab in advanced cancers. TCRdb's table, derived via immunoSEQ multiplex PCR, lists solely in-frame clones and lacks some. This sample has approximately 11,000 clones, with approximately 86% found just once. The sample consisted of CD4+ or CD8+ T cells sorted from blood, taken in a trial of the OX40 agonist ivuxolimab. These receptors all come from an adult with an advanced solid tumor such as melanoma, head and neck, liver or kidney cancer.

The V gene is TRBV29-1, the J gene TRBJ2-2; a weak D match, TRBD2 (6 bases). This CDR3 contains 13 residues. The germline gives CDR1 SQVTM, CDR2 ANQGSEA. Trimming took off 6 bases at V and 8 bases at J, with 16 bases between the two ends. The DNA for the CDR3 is TGCAGCGTATATGGGGACTGGGGTGGGGAGCTGTTTTTT. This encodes CSVYGDWGGELFF.

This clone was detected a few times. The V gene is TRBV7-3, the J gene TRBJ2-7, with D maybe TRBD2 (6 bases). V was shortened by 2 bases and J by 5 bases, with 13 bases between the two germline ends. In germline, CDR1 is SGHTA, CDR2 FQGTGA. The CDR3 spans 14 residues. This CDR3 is CASSLGGQGDEQYF. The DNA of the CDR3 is TGTGCCAGCAGCTTAGGAGGGCAGGGTGACGAGCAGTACTTC.

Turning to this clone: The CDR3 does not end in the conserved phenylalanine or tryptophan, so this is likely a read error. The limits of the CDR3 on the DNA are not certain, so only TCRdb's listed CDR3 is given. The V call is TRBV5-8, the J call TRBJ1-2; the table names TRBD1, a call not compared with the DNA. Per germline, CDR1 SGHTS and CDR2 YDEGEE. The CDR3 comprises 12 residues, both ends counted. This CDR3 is CASSLLWGRRPV.

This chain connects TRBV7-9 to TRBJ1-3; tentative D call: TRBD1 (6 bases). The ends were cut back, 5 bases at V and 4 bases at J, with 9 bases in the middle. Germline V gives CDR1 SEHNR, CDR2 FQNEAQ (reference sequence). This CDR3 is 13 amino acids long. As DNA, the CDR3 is TGTGCCAGCAGCCCTGGACAGGGAAACACCATATATTTT. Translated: CASSPGQGNTIYF. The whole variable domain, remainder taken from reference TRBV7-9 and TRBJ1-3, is DTGVSQNPRHKITKRGQNVTFRCDPISEHNRLYWYRQTLGQGPEFLTYFQNEAQLEKSRLLSDRFSAERPKGSFSTLEIQRTEQGDSAMYLCASSPGQGNTIYFGEGSWLTVV.

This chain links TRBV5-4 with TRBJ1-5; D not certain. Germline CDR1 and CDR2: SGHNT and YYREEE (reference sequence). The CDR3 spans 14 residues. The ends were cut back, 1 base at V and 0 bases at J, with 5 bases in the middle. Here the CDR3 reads CASSLSASNQPQHF. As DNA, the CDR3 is TGTGCCAGCAGCTTGTCAGCTAGCAATCAGCCCCAGCATTTT.

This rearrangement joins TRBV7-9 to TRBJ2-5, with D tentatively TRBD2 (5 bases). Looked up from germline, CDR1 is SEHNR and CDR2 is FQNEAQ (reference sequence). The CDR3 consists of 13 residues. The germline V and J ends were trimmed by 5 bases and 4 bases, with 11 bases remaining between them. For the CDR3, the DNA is TGTGCCAGCAGCCCCGTTCTAGCAGAGACCCAGTACTTC. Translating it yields CASSPVLAETQYF.

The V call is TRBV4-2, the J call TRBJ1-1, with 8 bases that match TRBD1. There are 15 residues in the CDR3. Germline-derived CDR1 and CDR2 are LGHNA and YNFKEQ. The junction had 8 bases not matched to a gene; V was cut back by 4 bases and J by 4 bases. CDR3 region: CASSPEQGVFTEAFF. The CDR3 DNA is TGTGCCAGCAGCCCAGAACAGGGGGTCTTCACTGAAGCTTTCTTT.

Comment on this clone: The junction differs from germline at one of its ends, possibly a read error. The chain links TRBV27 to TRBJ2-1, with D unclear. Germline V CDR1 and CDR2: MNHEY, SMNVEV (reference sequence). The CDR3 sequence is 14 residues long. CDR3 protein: CASRRASSYNGQFF. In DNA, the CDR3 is TGTGCCAGCCGTCGGGCAAGCTCCTACAATGGGCAGTTCTTC.

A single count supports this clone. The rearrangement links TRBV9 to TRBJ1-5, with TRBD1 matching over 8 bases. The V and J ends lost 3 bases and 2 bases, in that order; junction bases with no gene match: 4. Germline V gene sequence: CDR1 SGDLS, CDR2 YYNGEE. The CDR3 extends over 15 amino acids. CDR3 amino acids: CASSAQGGGNQPQHF. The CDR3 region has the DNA TGTGCCAGCAGCGCACAGGGGGGAGGCAATCAGCCCCAGCATTTT.

Here the CDR3 DNA reads TGTGCCAGCAGACTAGCGGGGAAGTCCTACAATGAGCAGTTCTTC. Amino acid sequence: CASRLAGKSYNEQFF. V gene TRBV6-6 combines with J gene TRBJ2-1, with TRBD2 matching over 10 bases. The CDR3 spans 15 residues. Germline trimming cut 6 bases from V and 1 base from J; bases unmatched to any gene: 3. Germline V gene lookup returns CDR1 MNHNY and CDR2 SVGAGI (reference sequence).

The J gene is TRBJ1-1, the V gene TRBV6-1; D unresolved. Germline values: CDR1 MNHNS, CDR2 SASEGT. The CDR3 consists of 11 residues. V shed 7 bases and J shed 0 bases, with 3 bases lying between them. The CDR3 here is CASKMNTEAFF. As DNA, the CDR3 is TGTGCCAGCAAAATGAACACTGAAGCTTTCTTT.

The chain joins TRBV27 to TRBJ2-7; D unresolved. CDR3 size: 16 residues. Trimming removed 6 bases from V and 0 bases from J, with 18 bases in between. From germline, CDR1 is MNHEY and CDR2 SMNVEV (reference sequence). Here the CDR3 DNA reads TGTGCCAGCAGCTTTTCCCGTGGGGTGGTCTCCTACGAGCAGTACTTC. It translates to CASSFSRGVVSYEQYF.

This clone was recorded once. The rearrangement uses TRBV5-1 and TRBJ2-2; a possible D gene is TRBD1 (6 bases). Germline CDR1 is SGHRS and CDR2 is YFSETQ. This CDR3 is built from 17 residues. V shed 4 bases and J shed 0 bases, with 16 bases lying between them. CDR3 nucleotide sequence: TGCGCCAGCAGCCCCACAGGGTATCTCGCGAACACCGGGGAGCTGTTTTTT. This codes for CASSPTGYLANTGELFF.

The CDR3 bases are TGTGCCAGCAGTTTGGACCGAGGGAATGAGCAGTTCTTC. Translating it yields CASSLDRGNEQFF. The rearrangement uses TRBV27 and TRBJ2-1, with D perhaps TRBD2 (5 bases). V lost 3 bases, J lost 7 bases, and 10 bases lay in between. The CDR3 runs 13 residues. CDR1 is MNHEY, CDR2 SMNVEV, per germline (reference sequence).

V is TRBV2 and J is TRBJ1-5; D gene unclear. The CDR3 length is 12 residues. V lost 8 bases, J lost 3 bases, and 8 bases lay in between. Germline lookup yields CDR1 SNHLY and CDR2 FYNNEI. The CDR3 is CASGVANQPQHF. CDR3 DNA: TGTGCCAGCGGGGTCGCCAATCAGCCCCAGCATTTT. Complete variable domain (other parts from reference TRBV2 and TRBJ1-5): EPEVTQTPSHQVTQMGQEVILRCVPISNHLYFYWYRQILGQKVEFLVSFYNNEISEKSEIFDDQFSVERPDGSNFTLKIRSTKLEDSAMYFCASGVANQPQHFGDGTRLSIL.

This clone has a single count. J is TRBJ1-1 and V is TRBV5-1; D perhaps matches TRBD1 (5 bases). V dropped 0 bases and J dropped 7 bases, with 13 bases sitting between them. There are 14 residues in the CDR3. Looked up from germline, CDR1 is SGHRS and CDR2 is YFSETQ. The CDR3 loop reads CASSLDPRGLEAFF. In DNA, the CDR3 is TGCGCCAGCAGCTTGGATCCCCGGGGCCTTGAAGCTTTCTTT. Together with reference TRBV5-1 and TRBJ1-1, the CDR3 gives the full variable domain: KAGVTQTPRYLIKTRGQQVTLSCSPISGHRSVSWYQQTPGQGLQFLFEYFSETQRNKGNFPGRFSGRQFSNSRSEMNVSTLELGDSALYLCASSLDPRGLEAFFGQGTRLTVV.

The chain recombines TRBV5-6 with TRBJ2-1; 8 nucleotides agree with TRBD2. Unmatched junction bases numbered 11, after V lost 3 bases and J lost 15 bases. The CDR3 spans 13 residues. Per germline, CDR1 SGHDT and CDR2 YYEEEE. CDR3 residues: CASSWGSGGFAFF. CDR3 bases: TGTGCCAGCAGCTGGGGGAGCGGGGGCTTCGCGTTCTTC.

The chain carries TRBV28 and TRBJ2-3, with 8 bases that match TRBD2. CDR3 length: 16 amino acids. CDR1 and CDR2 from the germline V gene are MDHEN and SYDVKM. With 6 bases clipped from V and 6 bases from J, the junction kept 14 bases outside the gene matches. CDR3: CASSDVSGVRLDTQYF. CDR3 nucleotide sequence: TGTGCCAGCAGCGACGTTAGCGGGGTAAGGTTGGATACGCAGTATTTT. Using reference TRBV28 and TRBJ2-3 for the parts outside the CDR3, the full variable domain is DVKVTQSSRYLVKRTGEKVFLECVQDMDHENMFWYRQDPGLGLRLIYFSYDVKMKEKGDIPEGYSVSREKKERFSLILESASTNQTSMYLCASSDVSGVRLDTQYFGPGTRLTVL.

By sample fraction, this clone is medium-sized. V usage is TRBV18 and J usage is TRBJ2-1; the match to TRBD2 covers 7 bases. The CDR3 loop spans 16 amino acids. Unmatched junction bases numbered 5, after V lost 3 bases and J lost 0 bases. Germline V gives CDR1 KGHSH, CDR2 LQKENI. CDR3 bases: TGTGCCAGCTCACCTCGGGGGGACCACTCCTACAATGAGCAGTTCTTC. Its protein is CASSPRGDHSYNEQFF.

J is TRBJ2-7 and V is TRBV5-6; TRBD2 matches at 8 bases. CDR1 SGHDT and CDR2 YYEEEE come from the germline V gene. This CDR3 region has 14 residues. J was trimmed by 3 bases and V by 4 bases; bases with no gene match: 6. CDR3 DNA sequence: TGTGCCAGCAGCCTAGCGGGTCTCTTCTACGAGCAGTACTTC. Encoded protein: CASSLAGLFYEQYF.

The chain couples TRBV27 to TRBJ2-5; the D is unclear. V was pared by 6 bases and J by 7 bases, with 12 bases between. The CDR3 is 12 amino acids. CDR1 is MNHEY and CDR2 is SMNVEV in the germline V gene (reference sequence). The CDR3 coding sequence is TGTGCCAGCAGCCGCATCGGTGGGACCCAGTACTTC. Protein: CASSRIGGTQYF.

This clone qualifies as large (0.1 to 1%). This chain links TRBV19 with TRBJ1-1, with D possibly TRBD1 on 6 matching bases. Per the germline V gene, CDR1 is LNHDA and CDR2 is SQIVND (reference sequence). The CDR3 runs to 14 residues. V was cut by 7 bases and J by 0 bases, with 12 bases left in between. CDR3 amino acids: CASTAGALNTEAFF. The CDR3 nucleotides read TGTGCCAGTACTGCGGGGGCTCTGAACACTGAAGCTTTCTTT.

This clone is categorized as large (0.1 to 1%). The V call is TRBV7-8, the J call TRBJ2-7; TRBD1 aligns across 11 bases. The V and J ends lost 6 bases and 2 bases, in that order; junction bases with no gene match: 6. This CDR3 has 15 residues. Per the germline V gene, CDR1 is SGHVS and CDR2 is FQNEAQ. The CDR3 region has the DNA TGTGCCAGCAGACACGGGACAGGGGGGACCTACGAGCAGTACTTC. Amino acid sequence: CASRHGTGGTYEQYF.

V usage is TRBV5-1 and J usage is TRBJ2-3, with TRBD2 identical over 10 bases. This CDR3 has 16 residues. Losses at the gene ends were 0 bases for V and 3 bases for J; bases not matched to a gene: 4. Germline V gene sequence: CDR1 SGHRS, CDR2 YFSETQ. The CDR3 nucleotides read TGCGCCAGCAGCTTGGACAGGACTAGCGGTACAGATACGCAGTATTTT. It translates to CASSLDRTSGTDTQYF.

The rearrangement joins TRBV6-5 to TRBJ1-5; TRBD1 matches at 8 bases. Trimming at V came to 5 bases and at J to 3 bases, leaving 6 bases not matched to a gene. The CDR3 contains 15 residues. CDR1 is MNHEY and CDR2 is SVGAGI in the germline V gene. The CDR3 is CASSPGTGLNQPQHF. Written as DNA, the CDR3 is TGTGCCAGCAGTCCCGGGACAGGACTCAATCAGCCCCAGCATTTT.